This T cell receptor (beta chain) comes out of a study of T cell repertoires in cytomegalovirus infection. Study results and caveats: Dominant in the ex vivo response were TCR beta clonotypes restricted by HLA-C and specific for CMV.

For this clonotype: Its cognate antigen is unknown. Because the CDR3 is missing its conserved closing phenylalanine or tryptophan, this is likely a read error. No DNA is shown, since the ends of the CDR3 on it are uncertain; the CDR3 is the one TCRdb lists.

Germline CDR1 reads SNHLY; CDR2 reads FYNNEI. 9 amino acids form the CDR3, both terminal residues included. TCRdb itself ran the reads through MiXCR, one entry per CDR3 protein. The repertoire has nearly 650,000 distinct CDR3 sequences, roughly 26% of them found once; the top ten carry 7% to 9%. Sequenced material: CD8+ T cells from PBMCs. The chain has TRBV2 and TRBJ1-4; TRBD1, the table's D call, was not compared with the DNA. The TCR comes from a human donor in good health (CMV status not recorded). Some clones in this sample may be carry-over from other donors' samples. Here the CDR3 reads CASSTGQTL.